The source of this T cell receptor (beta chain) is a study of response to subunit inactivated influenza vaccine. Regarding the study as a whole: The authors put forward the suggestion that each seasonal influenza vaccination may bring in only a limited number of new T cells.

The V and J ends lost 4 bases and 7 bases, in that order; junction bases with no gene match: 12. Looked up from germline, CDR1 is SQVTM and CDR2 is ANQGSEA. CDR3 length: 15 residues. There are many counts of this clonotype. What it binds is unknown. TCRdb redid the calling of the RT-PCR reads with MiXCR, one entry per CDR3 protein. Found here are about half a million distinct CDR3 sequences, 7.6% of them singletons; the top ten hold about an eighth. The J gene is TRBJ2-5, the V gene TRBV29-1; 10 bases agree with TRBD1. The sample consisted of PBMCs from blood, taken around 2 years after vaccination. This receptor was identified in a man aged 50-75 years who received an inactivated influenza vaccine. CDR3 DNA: TGCAGCGTTGGGCCCCGGACAGGGGGTGTCGGGACCCAGTACTTC. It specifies CSVGPRTGGVGTQYF.